This entry features one TCR beta chain sequence. This specimen belongs to a study of monozygotic twins with cystic fibrosis. Germline lookup yields CDR1 LGHNA and CDR2 YSLEER. Trimming stripped 0 bases from V and 1 base from J, with 10 bases between. This CDR3 region has 15 residues. TCRdb's table, derived via immunoSEQ multiplex PCR, lists solely in-frame clones and lacks some. The data hold some 9,600 clones, with about nine tenths observed a single time. The clonotype comes from a boy younger than 10 with cystic fibrosis. The chain carries TRBV4-3 and TRBJ2-7; D unclear. Sequences were obtained from blood. The CDR3 DNA follows: TGCGCCAGCAGCCAAGATGAGCTGGCTTCCTACGAGCAGTACTTC. Translated: CASSQDELASYEQYF.